Detailed here is one T cell receptor beta chain. The multiple sclerosis control group consisted of treatment-naive patients whose relapsing-remitting disease, which was either stable or active, fulfilled revised McDonald criteria. This entry comes from a study of CD8 T cells in Susac syndrome. An amount of RNA that ranged from 0.5 to 1 ug was reverse transcribed with random hexamers. MiXCR, applied by TCRdb to the immunoSEQ multiplex PCR reads, yields one record per CDR3 protein. The data hold 150,000 to 250,000 distinct CDR3 sequences, with roughly 95% observed a single time. V was pared by 0 bases and J by 8 bases, with 19 bases between. The CDR3 has 16 residues. Germline assignment: CDR1 SGHDN and CDR2 FVKESK.

V and J are TRBV14 and TRBJ1-2, with D possibly being TRBD1 (5 bases). The sequence was collected from a human donor with multiple sclerosis. Source material: CD4+ T cells from PBMCs. CDR3 nucleotide sequence: TGTGCCAGCAGCCAAGATGGGCAGGCGGGGCGTAGGGGCTACACCTTC. It yields the protein CASSQDGQAGRRGYTF.